The clone carrying this T cell receptor beta chain came up a few times. Its target is not known. The CDR3 consists of 12 residues. V was trimmed by 3 bases and J by 7 bases, leaving 11 bases between them. The germline CDR1 and CDR2 sequences are DFQATT and SNEGSKA (reference sequence). The entry originates in a study of CD8 T cells in ankylosing spondylitis. Study-level points and caveats: Previously reported in reactive arthritis synovial fluid and blood were some of the motif variants.

TCRdb re-called the 5' RACE reads with MiXCR, one entry per CDR3 protein. Of about 24,000 distinct CDR3 sequences listed, about a sixth were seen once; the top ten hold 28%. V gene TRBV20-1 combines with J gene TRBJ2-3; the D is unclear. Sequencing used blood. The receptor comes from a male donor with ankylosing spondylitis or in good health (not recorded which). The CDR3 sequence is CSASGPRNTQYF. The CDR3, as DNA: TGCAGTGCTAGCGGGCCCCGGAATACGCAGTATTTT.